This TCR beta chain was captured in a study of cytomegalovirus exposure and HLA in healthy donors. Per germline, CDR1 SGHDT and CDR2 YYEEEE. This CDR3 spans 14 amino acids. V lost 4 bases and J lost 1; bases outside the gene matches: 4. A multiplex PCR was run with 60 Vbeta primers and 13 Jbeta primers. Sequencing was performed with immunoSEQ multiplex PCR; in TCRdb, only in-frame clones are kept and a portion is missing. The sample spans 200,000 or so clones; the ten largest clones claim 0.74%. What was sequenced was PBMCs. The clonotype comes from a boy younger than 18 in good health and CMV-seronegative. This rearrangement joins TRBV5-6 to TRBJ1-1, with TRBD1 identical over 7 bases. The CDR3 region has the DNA TGTGCCAGCAGCCCGACAGGGTGGAACACTGAAGCTTTCTTT. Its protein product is CASSPTGWNTEAFF.